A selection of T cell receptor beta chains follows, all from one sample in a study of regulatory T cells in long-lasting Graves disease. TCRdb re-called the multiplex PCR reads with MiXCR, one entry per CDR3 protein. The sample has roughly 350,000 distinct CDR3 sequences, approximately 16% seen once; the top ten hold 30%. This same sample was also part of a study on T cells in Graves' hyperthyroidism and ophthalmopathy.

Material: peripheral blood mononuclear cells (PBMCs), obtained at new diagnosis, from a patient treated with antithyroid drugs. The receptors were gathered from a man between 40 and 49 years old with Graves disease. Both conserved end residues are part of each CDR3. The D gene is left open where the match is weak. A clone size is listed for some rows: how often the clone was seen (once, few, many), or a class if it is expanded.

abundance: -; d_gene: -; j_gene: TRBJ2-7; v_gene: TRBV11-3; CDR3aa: CASSSFEGKPYEQYF; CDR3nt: TGTGCCAGCAGCTCCTTTGAGGGGAAACCCTACGAGCAGTACTTC
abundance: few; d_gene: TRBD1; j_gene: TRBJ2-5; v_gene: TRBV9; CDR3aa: CASSARDRTYQETQYF; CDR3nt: TGTGCCAGCAGCGCTCGGGACAGGACGTACCAAGAGACCCAGTACTTC
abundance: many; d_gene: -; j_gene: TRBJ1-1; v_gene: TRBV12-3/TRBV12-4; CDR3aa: CASSLGIVDTEAFF; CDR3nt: TGTGCCAGCAGTTTGGGGATCGTGGACACTGAAGCTTTCTTT
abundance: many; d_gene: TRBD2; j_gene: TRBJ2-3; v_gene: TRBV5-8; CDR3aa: CASSLGLAIAQYF; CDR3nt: TGTGCCAGCAGCTTGGGACTAGCGATCGCGCAGTATTTT
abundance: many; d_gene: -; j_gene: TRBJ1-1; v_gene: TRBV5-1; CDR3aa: CASSLLDNAEAFF; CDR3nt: TGCGCCAGCAGCTTACTCGATAACGCTGAAGCTTTCTTT
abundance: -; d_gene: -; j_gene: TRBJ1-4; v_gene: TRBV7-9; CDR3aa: CASSSREWGEKLFF; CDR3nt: TGTGCCAGCAGCAGTCGGGAGTGGGGAGAAAAACTGTTTTTT
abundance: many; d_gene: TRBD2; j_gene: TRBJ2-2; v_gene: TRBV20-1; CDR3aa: CSVAGGPSTGELFF; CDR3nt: TGCAGTGTAGCGGGGGGGCCGAGCACCGGGGAGCTGTTTTTT
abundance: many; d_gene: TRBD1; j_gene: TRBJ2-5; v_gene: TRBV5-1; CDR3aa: CASSDRAAGQGETQYF; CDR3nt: TGCGCCAGCAGCGACAGGGCCGCCGGACAGGGGGAGACCCAGTACTTC
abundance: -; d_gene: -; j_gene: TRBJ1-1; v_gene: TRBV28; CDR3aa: CASSPTAHTEAFF; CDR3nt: TGTGCCAGCAGCCCGACAGCCCACACTGAAGCTTTCTTT
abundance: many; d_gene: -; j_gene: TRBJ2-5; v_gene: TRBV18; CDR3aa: CASSPLSGQETQYF; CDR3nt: TGTGCCAGCTCACCTTTGTCAGGCCAAGAGACCCAGTACTTC
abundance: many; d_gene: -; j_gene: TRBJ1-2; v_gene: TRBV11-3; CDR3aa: CASSFAGYTF; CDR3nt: TGTGCCAGCAGCTTTGCTGGCTACACCTTC
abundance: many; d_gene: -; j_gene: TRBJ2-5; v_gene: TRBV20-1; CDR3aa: CSALALVVQETQYLYF; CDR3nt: TGCAGTGCTCTCGCACTAGTGGTCCAAGAGACCCAGTACTTGTACTTC
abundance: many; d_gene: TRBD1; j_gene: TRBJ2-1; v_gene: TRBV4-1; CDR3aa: CASSRLSGTGLRFF; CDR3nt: TGCGCCAGCAGCCGACTTTCCGGGACAGGGTTAAGGTTCTTC
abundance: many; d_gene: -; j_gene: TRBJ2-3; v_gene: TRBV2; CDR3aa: CASLVADTQYF; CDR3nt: TGTGCCAGCCTGGTGGCAGATACGCAGTATTTT
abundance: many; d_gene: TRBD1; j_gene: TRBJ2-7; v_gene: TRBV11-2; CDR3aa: CASSLPGQGFNEQYF; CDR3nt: TGTGCCAGCAGCCTTCCGGGACAGGGGTTTAACGAGCAGTACTTC
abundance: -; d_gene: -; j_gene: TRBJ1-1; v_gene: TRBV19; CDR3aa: CATTPGVNTEAFF; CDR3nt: TGTGCCACCACACCCGGGGTGAACACTGAAGCTTTCTTT
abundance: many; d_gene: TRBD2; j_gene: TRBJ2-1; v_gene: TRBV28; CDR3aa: CASSSSGGNNEQFF; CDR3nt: TGTGCCAGCAGTTCTAGCGGGGGGAACAATGAGCAGTTCTTC
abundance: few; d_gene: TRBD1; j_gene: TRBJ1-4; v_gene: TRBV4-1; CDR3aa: CASSHGQGGGEKLFF; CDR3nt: TGCGCCAGCAGCCATGGACAGGGGGGTGGTGAAAAACTGTTTTTT
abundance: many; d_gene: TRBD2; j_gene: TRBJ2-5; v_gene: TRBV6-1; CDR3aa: CASSAGLARAKTQYF; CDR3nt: TGTGCCAGCAGTGCCGGACTAGCCCGGGCTAAGACCCAGTACTTC
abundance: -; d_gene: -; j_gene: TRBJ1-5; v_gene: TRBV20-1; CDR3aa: CSARDRVRGDQPQHF; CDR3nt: TGCAGTGCTAGAGATAGGGTCAGGGGAGACCAGCCCCAGCATTTT
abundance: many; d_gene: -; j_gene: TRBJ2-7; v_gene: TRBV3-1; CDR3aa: CASSQDPGPYEQYF; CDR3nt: TGTGCCAGCAGCCAAGACCCGGGCCCCTACGAGCAGTACTTC
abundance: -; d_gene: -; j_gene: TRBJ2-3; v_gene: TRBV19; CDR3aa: CASARGFGTDTQYF; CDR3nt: TGTGCCAGTGCCCGGGGGTTTGGCACAGATACGCAGTATTTT
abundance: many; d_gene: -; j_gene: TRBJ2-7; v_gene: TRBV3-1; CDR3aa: CASSQEPSAEQYF; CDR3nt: TGTGCCAGCAGCCAAGAACCGTCGGCTGAGCAGTACTTC
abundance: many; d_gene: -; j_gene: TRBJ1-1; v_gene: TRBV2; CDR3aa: CASSRTGLYTEAFF; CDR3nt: TGTGCCAGCAGTCGTACAGGGTTGTACACTGAAGCTTTCTTT
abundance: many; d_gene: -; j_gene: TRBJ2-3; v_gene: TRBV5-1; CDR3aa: CASSLGGSSTDTQYF; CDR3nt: TGCGCCAGCAGCTTGGGAGGGTCCAGCACAGATACGCAGTATTTT
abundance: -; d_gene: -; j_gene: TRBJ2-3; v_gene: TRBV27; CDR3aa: CASSNMTSADTQYF; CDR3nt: TGTGCCAGCAGCAACATGACGAGCGCAGATACGCAGTATTTT
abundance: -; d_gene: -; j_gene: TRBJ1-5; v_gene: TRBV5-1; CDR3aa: CASSLVSPTYGEEPQHF; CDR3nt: TGCGCCAGCAGCTTGGTTTCCCCGACCTATGGTGAGGAGCCCCAGCATTTT
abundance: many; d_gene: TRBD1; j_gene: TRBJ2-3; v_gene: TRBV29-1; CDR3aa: CSVRDRTYTDTQYF; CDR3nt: TGCAGCGTTCGGGACAGGACATACACAGATACGCAGTATTTT
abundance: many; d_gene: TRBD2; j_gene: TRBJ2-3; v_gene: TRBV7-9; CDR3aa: CASSHGGGSTDTQYF; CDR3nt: TGTGCCAGCAGCCACGGGGGGGGAAGCACAGATACGCAGTATTTT
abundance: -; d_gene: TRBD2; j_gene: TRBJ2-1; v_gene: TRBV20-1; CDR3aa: CSEGGLAGGPREQFF; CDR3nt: TGCAGTGAGGGGGGTCTAGCGGGGGGGCCTCGTGAGCAGTTCTTC
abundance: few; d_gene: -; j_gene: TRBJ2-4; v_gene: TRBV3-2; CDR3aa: CASSHVLAGGAKNIQYF; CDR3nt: TGTGCCAGCAGCCATGTACTGGCGGGGGGAGCCAAAAACATTCAGTACTTC
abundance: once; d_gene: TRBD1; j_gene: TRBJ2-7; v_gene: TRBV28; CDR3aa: CAITPGQVSYEQYF; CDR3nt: TGTGCCATTACACCGGGACAGGTCTCCTACGAGCAGTACTTC
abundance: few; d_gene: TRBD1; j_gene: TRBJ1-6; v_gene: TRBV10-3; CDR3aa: CAISETDRGLSNSPLHF; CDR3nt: TGTGCCATCAGTGAAACGGACAGGGGGCTATCTAATTCACCCCTCCACTTT
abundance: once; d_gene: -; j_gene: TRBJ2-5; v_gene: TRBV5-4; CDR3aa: CASTRGTEETQYF; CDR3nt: TGTGCCAGCACCCGTGGCACGGAAGAGACCCAGTACTTC
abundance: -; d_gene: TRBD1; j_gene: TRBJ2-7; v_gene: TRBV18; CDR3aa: CASSPGQVLGEQYF; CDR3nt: TGTGCCAGCTCACCCGGACAGGTACTAGGCGAGCAGTACTTC
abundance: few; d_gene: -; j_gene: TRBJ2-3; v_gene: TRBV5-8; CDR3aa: CASISSGGRGTDTQYF; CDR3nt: TGTGCCAGCATCTCCAGTGGAGGACGTGGCACAGATACGCAGTATTTT
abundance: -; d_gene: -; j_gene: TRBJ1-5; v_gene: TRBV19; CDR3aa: CASRVRADSNRPQHF; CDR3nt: TGTGCCAGTAGAGTGAGGGCGGATAGCAATCGGCCCCAGCATTTT
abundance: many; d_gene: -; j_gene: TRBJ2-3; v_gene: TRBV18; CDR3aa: CASSPRRSTDTQYF; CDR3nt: TGTGCCAGCAGCCCAAGACGAAGCACAGATACGCAGTATTTT
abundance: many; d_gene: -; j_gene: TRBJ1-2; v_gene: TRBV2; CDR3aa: CASSENGPGHVGYTF; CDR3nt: TGTGCCAGCAGTGAAAACGGCCCGGGACATGTTGGCTACACCTTC
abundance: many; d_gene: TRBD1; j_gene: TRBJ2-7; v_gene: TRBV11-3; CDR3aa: CASSARPGQLYEQYF; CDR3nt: TGTGCCAGCAGCGCGAGACCGGGACAGCTCTACGAGCAGTACTTC
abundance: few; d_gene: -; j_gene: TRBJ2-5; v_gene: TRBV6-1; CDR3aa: CASSEMDRQETQYF; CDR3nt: TGTGCCAGCAGTGAAATGGACAGACAAGAGACCCAGTACTTC
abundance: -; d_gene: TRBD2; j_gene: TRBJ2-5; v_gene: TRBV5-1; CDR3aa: CASSPMTSGGLQETQYF; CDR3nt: TGCGCCAGCAGTCCGATGACTAGCGGGGGACTCCAAGAGACCCAGTACTTC
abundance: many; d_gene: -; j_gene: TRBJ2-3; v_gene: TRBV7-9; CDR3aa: CASSDLEGITDTQYF; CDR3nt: TGTGCCAGCAGCGACTTAGAGGGTATCACAGATACGCAGTATTTT
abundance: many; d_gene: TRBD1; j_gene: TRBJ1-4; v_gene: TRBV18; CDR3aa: CASSRGDYRGEKLFF; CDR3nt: TGTGCCAGCTCACGCGGCGATTACAGGGGCGAAAAACTGTTTTTT
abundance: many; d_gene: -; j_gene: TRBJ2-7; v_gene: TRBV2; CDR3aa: CASSEHRYEQYF; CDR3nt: TGTGCCAGCAGTGAACATCGGTACGAGCAGTACTTC
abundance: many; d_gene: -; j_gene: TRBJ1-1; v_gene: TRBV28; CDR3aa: CASRKRGYNTEAFF; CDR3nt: TGTGCCAGCAGGAAGAGGGGGTACAACACTGAAGCTTTCTTT
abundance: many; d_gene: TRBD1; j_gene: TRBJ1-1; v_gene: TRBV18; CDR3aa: CASSPFDRGHNTEAFF; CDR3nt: TGTGCCAGCTCACCTTTCGACAGGGGCCACAACACTGAAGCTTTCTTT
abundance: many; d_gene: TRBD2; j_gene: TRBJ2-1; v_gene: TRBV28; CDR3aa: CASSSGGVSNEQFF; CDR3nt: TGTGCCAGCAGTTCGGGGGGGGTATCCAATGAGCAGTTCTTC
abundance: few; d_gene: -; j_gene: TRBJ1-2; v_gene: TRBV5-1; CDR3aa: CASSPTVDYGYTF; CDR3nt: TGCGCCAGCAGCCCGACAGTCGACTATGGCTACACCTTC